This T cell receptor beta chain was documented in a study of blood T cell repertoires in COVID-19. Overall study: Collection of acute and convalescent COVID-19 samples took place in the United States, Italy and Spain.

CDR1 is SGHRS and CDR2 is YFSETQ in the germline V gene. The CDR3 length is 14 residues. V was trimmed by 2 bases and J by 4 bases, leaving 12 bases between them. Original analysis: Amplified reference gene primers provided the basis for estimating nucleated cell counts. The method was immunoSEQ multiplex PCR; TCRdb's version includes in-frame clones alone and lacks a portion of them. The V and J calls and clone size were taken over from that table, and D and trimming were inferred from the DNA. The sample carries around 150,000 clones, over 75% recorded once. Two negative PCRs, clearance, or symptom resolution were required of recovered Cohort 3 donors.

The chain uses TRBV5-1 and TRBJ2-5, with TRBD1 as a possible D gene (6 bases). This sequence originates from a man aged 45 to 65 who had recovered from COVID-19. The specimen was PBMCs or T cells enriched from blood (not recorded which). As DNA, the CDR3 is TGCGCCAGCAGCTTTACAGGGTCGGGAGAGACCCAGTACTTC. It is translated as CASSFTGSGETQYF. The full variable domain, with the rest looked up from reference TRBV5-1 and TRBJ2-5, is KAGVTQTPRYLIKTRGQQVTLSCSPISGHRSVSWYQQTPGQGLQFLFEYFSETQRNKGNFPGRFSGRQFSNSRSEMNVSTLELGDSALYLCASSFTGSGETQYFGPGTRLLVL.